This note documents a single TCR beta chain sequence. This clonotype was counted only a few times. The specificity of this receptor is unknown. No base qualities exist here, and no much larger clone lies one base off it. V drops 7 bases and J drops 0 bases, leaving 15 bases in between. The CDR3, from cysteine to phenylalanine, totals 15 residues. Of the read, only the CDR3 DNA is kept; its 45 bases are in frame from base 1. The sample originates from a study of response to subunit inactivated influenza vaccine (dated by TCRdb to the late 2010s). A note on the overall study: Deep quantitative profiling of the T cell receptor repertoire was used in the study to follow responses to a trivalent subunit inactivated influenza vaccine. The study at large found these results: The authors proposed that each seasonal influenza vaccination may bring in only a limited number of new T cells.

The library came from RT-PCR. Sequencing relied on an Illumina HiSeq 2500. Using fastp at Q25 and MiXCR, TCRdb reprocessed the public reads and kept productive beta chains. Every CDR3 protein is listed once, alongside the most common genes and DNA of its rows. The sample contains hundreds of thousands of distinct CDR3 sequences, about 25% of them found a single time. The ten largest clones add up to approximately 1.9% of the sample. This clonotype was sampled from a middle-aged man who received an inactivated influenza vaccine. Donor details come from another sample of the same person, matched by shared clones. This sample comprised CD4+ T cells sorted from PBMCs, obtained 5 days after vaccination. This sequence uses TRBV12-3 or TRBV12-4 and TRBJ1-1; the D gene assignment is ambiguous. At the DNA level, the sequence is TGTGCCAGCAACCCCAGCAGGTTCATGAACACTGAAGCTTTCTTT. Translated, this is CASNPSRFMNTEAFF.